The entry below describes one T cell receptor beta chain. The antigen it binds to is not known. Base-call qualities are not available, and no considerably larger clone is one nucleotide away. This sample is part of a study of T cells in Graves' hyperthyroidism and ophthalmopathy (dated by TCRdb to about 2019). Notes on the research overall: Peripheral blood was sampled at the time of initial diagnosis, prior to any treatment. To identify distinguishing TCR V-J signatures, a discovery cohort of about 95 patients was used, comprising 40 to 45 with Graves' ophthalmopathy and 57 with stable Graves' hyperthyroidism. Prospective prediction of ophthalmopathy was tested in an independent validation cohort of 18 to 20 hyperthyroidism patients and 17 patients who later progressed to ophthalmopathy. The approximately 100 discovery patients were randomly divided into training and test sets at a 7:3 ratio. Thyroid tissue and blood T-cell repertoires from six Graves' hyperthyroidism patients were also compared in the study. Once sampling was done, hyperthyroidism patients were given methimazole at a starting dose of 30 mg daily, whereas ophthalmopathy patients were given high-dose intravenous methylprednisolone. The paper describes TCR Vbeta CDR3 sequencing of 135 peripheral blood samples, made up of 43 ophthalmopathy patients, approximately 73 hyperthyroidism patients and 17 progressor patients. Beyond this particular receptor, the publication reports: In validation, progression to ophthalmopathy was predicted by the model with 70.59% sensitivity and roughly 76% specificity, a median of roughly 6 months before onset. A model built on a 13 V-J signature distinguished ophthalmopathy from stable hyperthyroidism, reaching about 88% sensitivity and approximately 83% specificity in cross-validation and 80%/75% in testing. No statistical method was used to fix the sample size in advance, and group allocation was not hidden from the investigators. Most expanded thyroid clonotypes (frequency above 0.001) were also found in blood, which suggests that blood repertoires may mirror thyroid immune responses.

The TCR beta CDR3 regions were amplified from RNA transcripts. The TCR CDR3 was subjected to a first round of RT-PCR using the HTBI primer set and the Qiagen OneStep RT-PCR kit. Libraries were constructed in a second round of multiplex PCR, after which size selection and purification were performed. Libraries were sequenced paired-end with 100 bp reads on an Illumina HiSeq2000. In the authors' own workflow: SOAPnuke was used to process the raw data, with reads discarded if the reads contained adapters or uncalled bases, had a mean Phred below 15, or lacked an exact constant-primer or identifier match. COPE v1.2.5 was used to merge the high-quality paired reads, and each unique nucleotide sequence was defined as a clonotype. MiTCR v1.1 was used to align the clonotypes against IMGT TRBV, TRBD and TRBJ reference segments. Only V-J combinations with frequency above 0.0001, covering approximately 99% of repertoires, were analysed. A TCS score was defined as the ratio between F50 (clonal expansion) and ExV (chaos), using BLOSUM62-based TCRdist between CDR3 peptides within each V-J. Welch's t-statistics and random forest reduced 450 to 600 V-J features to 10 to 15, which were used in a naive Bayes classifier (R e1071). In-frame beta chains were kept once TCRdb had trimmed the public reads at Q25 with fastp and called clones with MiXCR. Every distinct CDR3 protein forms one entry, paired with its most common genes and DNA. TCRdb, not the original authors, processed these V and J calls. Here the sample has about 720,000 distinct CDR3 sequences; 16% occur a single time. Together, the top ten hold approximately 8.4% of the sample.

Graves' hyperthyroidism was defined as stable when no progression to ophthalmopathy occurred over 18 months of follow-up. Hyperthyroidism patients were aged 18 to 65 years and newly diagnosed, with disease duration of less than 2 months. Exclusion was applied to patients with uncontrolled infections, other autoimmune diseases, pregnancy or lactation. Diagnoses were established on the basis of clinical symptoms, serum thyroxine and TRAb, thyroid ultrasound, and orbital computed tomography. Ficoll-Paque density gradient centrifugation was used to isolate PBMCs from around 10 ml of fresh peripheral blood. Total RNA was extracted with Trizol reagent, and quality was checked on an Agilent 2100 Bioanalyzer. The germline V gene sets CDR1 to SGHNT and CDR2 to YENEEA. The CDR3 holds 18 amino acids from the cysteine to the phenylalanine. Only the CDR3 region is kept as DNA, spanning 54 bases read in frame from base 1. V is trimmed back by 5 bases and J by 3 bases, and the junction contains 13 bases that no gene match accounts for.

In this chain, TRBV11-3 is recombined with TRBJ2-2, and 9 junction bases match TRBD2. Sample: blood. This receptor was obtained from a man aged 18 to 35 with Graves' hyperthyroidism. The CDR3 protein: CASSQDRGLAGYTGELFF. The DNA sequence is given as TGTGCCAGCAGCCAAGATAGGGGTCTAGCGGGGTACACCGGGGAGCTGTTTTTT.